The T cell receptor (beta chain) described here comes from a study of control samples from healthy donors and cancer patients. This CDR3 region has 10 residues. Trimming removed 5 bases from V and 5 bases from J, with 3 bases in between. The germline V gene has CDR1 SGHAT and CDR2 FQNNGV. Method: immunoSEQ multiplex PCR; TCRdb's copy keeps in-frame clones and lacks some. Of about 130,000 clones listed, less than 95% are singletons. The sample consisted of blood. The sequence was collected from a man aged 18 to 30 in good health. The chain couples TRBV11-2 to TRBJ1-1; D not resolved. In DNA, the CDR3 is TGTGCCAGCAGCGGTACTGAAGCTTTCTTT. Encoded protein: CASSGTEAFF.